The clone carrying this T cell receptor (beta chain) was seen a handful of times. The same CDR3 arises from other DNA sequences in this sample as well. The data stem from a study of control samples from healthy donors and cancer patients. This table comes from immunoSEQ multiplex PCR, and its TCRdb copy is limited to in-frame clones, with some not included. This table has about 92,000 clones, roughly four fifths appearing once. V was shortened by 1 base and J by 4 bases, with 10 bases between the two germline ends. There are 14 residues in the CDR3. Germline lookup yields CDR1 SGHTA and CDR2 FQGNSA. V gene TRBV7-2 combines with J gene TRBJ1-1, with TRBD1 as a possible D gene (5 bases). The sequencing sample was made of blood. This TCR was recovered from a woman in her sixties in good health. CDR3 sequence (DNA): TGTGCCAGCAGCTTAGGGGGCGCGGGCACTGAAGCTTTCTTT. Amino acid sequence: CASSLGGAGTEAFF.